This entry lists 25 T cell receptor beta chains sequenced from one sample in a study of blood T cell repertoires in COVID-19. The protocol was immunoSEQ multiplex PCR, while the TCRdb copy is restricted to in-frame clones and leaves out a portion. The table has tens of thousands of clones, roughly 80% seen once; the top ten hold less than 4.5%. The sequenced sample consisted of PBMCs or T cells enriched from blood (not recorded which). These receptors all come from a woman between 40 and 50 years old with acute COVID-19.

This chain's CDR3 is CASSLRREELFF. CDR3 DNA: TGTGCCAGCAGTCTTCGGAGGGAGGAGCTGTTTTTT. The chain joins TRBV12-3 or TRBV12-4 to TRBJ2-2; a weak D match, TRBD2 (6 bases). The CDR3 runs to 12 residues. Trimming pared 5 bases from V and 10 bases from J, leaving 11 bases between.

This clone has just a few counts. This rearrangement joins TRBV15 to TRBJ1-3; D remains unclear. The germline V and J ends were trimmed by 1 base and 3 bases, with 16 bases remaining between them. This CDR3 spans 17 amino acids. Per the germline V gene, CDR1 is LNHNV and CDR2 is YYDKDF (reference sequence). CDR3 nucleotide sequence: TGTGCCACCAGCAGAGGATCCTTCGCAGGAGGTGGAAACACCATATATTTT. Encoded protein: CATSRGSFAGGGNTIYF.

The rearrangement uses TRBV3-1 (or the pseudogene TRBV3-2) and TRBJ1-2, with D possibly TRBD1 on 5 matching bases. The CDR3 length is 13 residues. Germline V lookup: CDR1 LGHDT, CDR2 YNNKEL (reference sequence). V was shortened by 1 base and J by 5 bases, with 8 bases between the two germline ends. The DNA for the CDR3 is TGTGCCAGCAGCCAAGGGCAGGGATATGGCTACACCTTC. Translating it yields CASSQGQGYGYTF.

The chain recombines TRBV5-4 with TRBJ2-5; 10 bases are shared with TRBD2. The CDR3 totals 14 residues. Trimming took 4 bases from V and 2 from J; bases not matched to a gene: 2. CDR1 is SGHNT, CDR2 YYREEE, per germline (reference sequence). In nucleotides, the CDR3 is TGTGCCAGCAGCCGGACTAGCGGTCAAGAGACCCAGTACTTC. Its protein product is CASSRTSGQETQYF.

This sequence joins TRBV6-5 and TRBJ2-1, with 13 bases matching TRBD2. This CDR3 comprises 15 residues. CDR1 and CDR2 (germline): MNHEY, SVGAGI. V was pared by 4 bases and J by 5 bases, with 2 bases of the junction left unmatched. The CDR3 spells CASSLLAGGHNEQFF. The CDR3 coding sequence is TGTGCCAGCAGTTTACTAGCGGGGGGGCACAATGAGCAGTTCTTC.

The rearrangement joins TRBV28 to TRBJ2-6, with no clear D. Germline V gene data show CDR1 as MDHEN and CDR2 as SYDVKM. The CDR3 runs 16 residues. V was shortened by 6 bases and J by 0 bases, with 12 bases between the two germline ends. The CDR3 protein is CASSYPKVSGANVLTF. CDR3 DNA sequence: TGTGCCAGCAGCTATCCCAAAGTCTCTGGGGCCAACGTCCTGACTTTC.

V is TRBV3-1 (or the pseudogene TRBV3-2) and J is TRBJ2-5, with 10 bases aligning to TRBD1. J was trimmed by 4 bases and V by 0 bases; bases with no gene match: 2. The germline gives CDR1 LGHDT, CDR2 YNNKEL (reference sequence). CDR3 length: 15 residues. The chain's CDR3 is CASSQDDRGRETQYF. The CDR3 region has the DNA TGTGCCAGCAGCCAAGATGACAGGGGGCGAGAGACCCAGTACTTC.

As DNA, the CDR3 is TGTGCCAGCAGCGTTTCAGGACTAGCGGGCACAGATACGCAGTATTTT. Translated, it gives CASSVSGLAGTDTQYF. This chain joins TRBV9 and TRBJ2-3; TRBD2 matches 10 bases. V was pared by 2 bases and J by 1 base, with 4 bases of the junction left unmatched. Germline lookup yields CDR1 SGDLS and CDR2 YYNGEE. CDR3 length: 16 amino acids.

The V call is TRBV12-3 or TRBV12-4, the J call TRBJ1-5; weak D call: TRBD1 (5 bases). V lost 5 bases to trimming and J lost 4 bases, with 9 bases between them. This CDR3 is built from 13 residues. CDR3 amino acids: CASSRGQNQPQHF. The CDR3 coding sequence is TGTGCCAGCAGTCGCGGACAAAATCAGCCCCAGCATTTT.

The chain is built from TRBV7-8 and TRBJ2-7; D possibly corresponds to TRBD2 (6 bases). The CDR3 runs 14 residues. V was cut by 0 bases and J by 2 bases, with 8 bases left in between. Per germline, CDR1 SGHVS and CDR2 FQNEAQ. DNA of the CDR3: TGTGCCAGCAGCTTAGCGGGGGGAACCTACGAGCAGTACTTC. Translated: CASSLAGGTYEQYF.

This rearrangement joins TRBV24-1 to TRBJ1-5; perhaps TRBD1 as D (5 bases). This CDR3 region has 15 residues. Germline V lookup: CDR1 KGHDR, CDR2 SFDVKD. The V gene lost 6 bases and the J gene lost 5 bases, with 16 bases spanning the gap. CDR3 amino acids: CATSRGGGDDQPQHF. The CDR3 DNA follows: TGTGCCACCAGTAGAGGCGGGGGTGACGATCAGCCCCAGCATTTT.

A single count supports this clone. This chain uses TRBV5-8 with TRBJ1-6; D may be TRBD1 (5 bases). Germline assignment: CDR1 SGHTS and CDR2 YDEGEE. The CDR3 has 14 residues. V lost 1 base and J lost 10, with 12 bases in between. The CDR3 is CASSLQGEGSPLHF. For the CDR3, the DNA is TGTGCCAGCAGCTTGCAAGGGGAGGGATCACCCCTCCACTTT.

The DNA of the CDR3 is TGTGCCAGCAGACAGACAGGGGCAGCCGAGCAGTACGTC. It specifies CASRQTGAAEQYV. The chain joins TRBV3-1 (or the pseudogene TRBV3-2) to TRBJ2-7, with TRBD1 matching 8 bases. This CDR3 has 13 amino acids. Unmatched junction bases numbered 7, after V lost 6 bases and J lost 6 bases. Germline CDR1 reads LGHDT; CDR2 reads YNNKEL (reference sequence).

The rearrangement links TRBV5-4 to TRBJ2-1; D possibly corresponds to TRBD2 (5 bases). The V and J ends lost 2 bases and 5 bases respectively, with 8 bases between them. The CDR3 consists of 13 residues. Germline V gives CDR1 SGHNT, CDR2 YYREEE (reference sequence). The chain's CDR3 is CASSLAGDNEQFF. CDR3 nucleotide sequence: TGTGCCAGCAGCTTAGCCGGGGACAATGAGCAGTTCTTC.

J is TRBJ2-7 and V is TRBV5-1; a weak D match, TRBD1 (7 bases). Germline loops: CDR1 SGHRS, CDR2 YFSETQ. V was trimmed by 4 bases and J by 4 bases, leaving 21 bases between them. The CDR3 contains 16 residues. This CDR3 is CASSPTYPQGTYEQYF. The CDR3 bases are TGCGCCAGCAGCCCCACCTACCCACAGGGGACTTACGAGCAGTACTTC.

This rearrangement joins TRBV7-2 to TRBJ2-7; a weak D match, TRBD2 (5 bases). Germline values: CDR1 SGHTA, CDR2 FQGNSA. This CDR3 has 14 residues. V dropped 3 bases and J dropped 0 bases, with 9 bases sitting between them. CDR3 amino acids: CASSLRGISYEQYF. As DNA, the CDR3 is TGTGCCAGCAGCTTGCGAGGGATCTCCTACGAGCAGTACTTC.

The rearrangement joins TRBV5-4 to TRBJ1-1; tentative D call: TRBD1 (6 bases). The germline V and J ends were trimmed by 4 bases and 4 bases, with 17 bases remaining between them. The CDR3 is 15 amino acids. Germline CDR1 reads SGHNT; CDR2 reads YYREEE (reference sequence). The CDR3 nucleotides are TGTGCCAGCAGCGGAACAGGGCCCTCTGGCACTGAAGCTTTCTTT. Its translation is CASSGTGPSGTEAFF.

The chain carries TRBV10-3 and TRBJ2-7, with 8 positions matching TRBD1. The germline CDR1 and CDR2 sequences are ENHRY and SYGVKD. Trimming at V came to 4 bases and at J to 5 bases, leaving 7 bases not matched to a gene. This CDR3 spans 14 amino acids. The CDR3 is CAISAQGAPHEQYV. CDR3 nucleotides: TGTGCCATCAGTGCGCAGGGGGCTCCCCACGAGCAGTACGTC.

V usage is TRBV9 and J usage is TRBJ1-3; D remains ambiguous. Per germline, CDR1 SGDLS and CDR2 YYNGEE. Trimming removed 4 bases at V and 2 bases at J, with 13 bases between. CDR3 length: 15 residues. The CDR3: CASSRSGYPGNTIYF. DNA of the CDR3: TGTGCCAGCAGCCGGAGCGGGTACCCTGGAAACACCATATATTTT.

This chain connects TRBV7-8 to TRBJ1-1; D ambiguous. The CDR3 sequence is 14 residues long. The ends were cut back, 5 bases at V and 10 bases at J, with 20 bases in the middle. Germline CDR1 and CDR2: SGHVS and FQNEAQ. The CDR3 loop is CASSPAGGREGAFF. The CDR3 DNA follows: TGTGCCAGCAGCCCGGCGGGAGGGCGAGAGGGAGCTTTCTTT.

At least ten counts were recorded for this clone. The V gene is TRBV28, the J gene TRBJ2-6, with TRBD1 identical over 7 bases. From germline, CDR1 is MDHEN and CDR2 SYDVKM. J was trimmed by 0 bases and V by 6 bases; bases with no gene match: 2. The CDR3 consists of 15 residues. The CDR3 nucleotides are TGTGCCAGCAGATACAGGGGCTCTGGGGCCAACGTCCTGACTTTC. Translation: CASRYRGSGANVLTF.

The chain's CDR3 is CASMIISGRASGANVLTF. The DNA for the CDR3 is TGTGCCAGCATGATTATTAGCGGGAGGGCCTCTGGGGCCAACGTCCTGACTTTC. The rearrangement links TRBV11-2 to TRBJ2-6; 11 bases map to TRBD2. Per germline, CDR1 SGHAT and CDR2 FQNNGV. This CDR3 contains 18 residues. V was clipped by 7 bases and J by 0 bases; unmatched bases: 8.

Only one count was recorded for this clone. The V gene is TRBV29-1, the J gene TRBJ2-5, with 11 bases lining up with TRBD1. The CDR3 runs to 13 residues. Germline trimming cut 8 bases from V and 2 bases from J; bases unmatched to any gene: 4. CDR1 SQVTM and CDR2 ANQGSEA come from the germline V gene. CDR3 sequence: CSLGTGGQETQYF. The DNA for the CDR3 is TGCAGCCTCGGGACAGGGGGACAAGAGACCCAGTACTTC.

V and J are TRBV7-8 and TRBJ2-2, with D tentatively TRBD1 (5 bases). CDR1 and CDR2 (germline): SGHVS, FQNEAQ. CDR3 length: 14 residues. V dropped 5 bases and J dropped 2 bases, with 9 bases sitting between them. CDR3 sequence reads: CASSRQGNTGELFF. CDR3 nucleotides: TGTGCCAGCAGCCGCCAGGGAAACACCGGGGAGCTGTTTTTT.

The CDR3 nucleotides are TGTGCCAGCAGCCAACCGTGGCGGACCTACGAGCAGTACTTC. Amino acid sequence: CASSQPWRTYEQYF. The chain combines TRBV4-2 with TRBJ2-7; D is ambiguous. The germline V gene has CDR1 LGHNA and CDR2 YNFKEQ. The CDR3 consists of 14 residues. V lost 2 bases and J 2 bases, leaving 10 bases between the germline ends.